This TCR beta chain is drawn from a study of cytomegalovirus exposure and HLA in healthy donors. CDR3 size: 13 residues. V lost 3 bases, J lost 3 bases, and 6 bases lay in between. Germline CDR1 MDHEN, CDR2 SYDVKM. Study-level results: The authors later found HLA-associated TCR beta chains more clonally expanded than equally common others. Later analysis showed most CMV-associated TCR beta chains appearing HLA-restricted. Presence/absence analyses rested on an assumption that sequencing depth was roughly uniform across donors.

Samples came from healthy bone marrow donors. In the PCR, 60 Vbeta and 13 Jbeta primers were used. Produced via immunoSEQ multiplex PCR; TCRdb's table is partial and in-frame only. The table shows 130,000 or so clones, with approximately 80% occurring only once. Of note for this clone: Its matching antigen is unknown.

The V call is TRBV28, the J call TRBJ1-5, with D uncertain. Source material: PBMCs. The receptor was isolated from a man aged 45-65 years in good health and CMV-seronegative. The CDR3 DNA sequence: TGTGCCAGCAGTTTGGACTACAATCAGCCCCAGCATTTT. This codes for CASSLDYNQPQHF.